The clone carrying this TCR beta chain was seen a few times. No antigen is known for it. The ends were cut back, 3 bases at V and 4 bases at J, with 13 bases in the middle. The length of the CDR3 is 14 residues. CDR1 and CDR2 (germline): WNHNN, SYGVQD (reference sequence). The data were taken from a study of T cells after yellow fever vaccination. Study details: SMART-Seq v4 Ultra Low Input prepared the low-cell-number fractions. Study results and limitations: Some clonotypes were seen in both the CD4 and the CD8 compartments. These made up a small share and likely arose from convergent recombination. A faster peak, day 5 versus 15, was reached by the weaker secondary response.

For TCR, cDNA came from 5'RACE template switching, which added a universal primer site and UMIs. TCRdb used MiXCR to reprocess the 5' RACE reads, holding one entry per CDR3 protein. The sample includes approximately 450,000 distinct CDR3 sequences, over 15% seen only once; the top ten take over 15%. The origin of this receptor is a young man who received the YFV17D yellow fever vaccine. The input for sequencing was PBMCs, taken before the yellow fever booster vaccination. V and J are TRBV10-1 and TRBJ2-7; D call uncertain. In DNA form, the CDR3 reads TGCGCCAGCAGTGATCCCGTTCGACCTTACGAGCAGTACTTC. Translation: CASSDPVRPYEQYF.